Shown below are 4 T cell receptor beta chains from a single sample sequenced in a study of OX40 agonist ivuxolimab in advanced cancers. Libraries came from the immunoSEQ multiplex PCR assay. In its TCRdb copy, this immuneACCESS table keeps in-frame sequences only and misses some clones. Where compared with another copy, unresolved V genes explain less than half of these, and the others have no known cause. A total of some 80,000 clones appear in this sample, over 75% of them only once. The leading ten clones occupy around 0.4% of the sample. The material was CD4+ or CD8+ T cells sorted from blood, obtained in a trial of the OX40 agonist ivuxolimab. Receptors originate from an adult with an advanced solid tumor such as melanoma, head and neck, liver or kidney cancer.

This clone has a handful of counts. This chain uses TRBV4-2 with TRBJ2-3, with 10 bases that match TRBD2. The J segment lost 1 base and the V segment lost 4 bases, leaving 2 bases of the junction unmatched. Germline CDR1 is LGHNA and CDR2 is YNFKEQ. CDR3 length equals 15 residues. This CDR3 reads CASSPGTSGTDTQYF. CDR3 coding DNA: TGTGCCAGCAGCCCCGGGACTAGCGGCACAGATACGCAGTATTTT.

Only one count was recorded for this clone. The V and J genes are TRBV5-1 and TRBJ2-3, with 7 bases identical to TRBD1. V gave up 3 bases and J gave up 0 bases; unmatched junction bases: 4. Germline lookup yields CDR1 SGHRS and CDR2 YFSETQ. This CDR3 spans 15 amino acids. DNA of the CDR3: TGCGCCAGCAGCTGGGGACAGACTAGCACAGATACGCAGTATTTT. Protein: CASSWGQTSTDTQYF. The variable domain in full, completed from reference TRBV5-1 and TRBJ2-3, reads KAGVTQTPRYLIKTRGQQVTLSCSPISGHRSVSWYQQTPGQGLQFLFEYFSETQRNKGNFPGRFSGRQFSNSRSEMNVSTLELGDSALYLCASSWGQTSTDTQYFGPGTRLTVL.

The rearrangement uses TRBV6-6 and TRBJ2-7; 9 bases are a match to TRBD1. Trimming cost V 0 bases and J 2 bases; bases outside gene matches: 2. The CDR3 length is 15 residues. Germline V gene lookup returns CDR1 MNHNY and CDR2 SVGAGI (reference sequence). In nucleotides, the CDR3 is TGTGCCAGCAGTTACTCGACAGGGGGTCCCTACGAGCAGTACTTC. It specifies CASSYSTGGPYEQYF.

The V call is TRBV19, the J call TRBJ2-7, with D maybe TRBD2 (5 bases). The V gene's germline CDR1 is LNHDA and CDR2 SQIVND (reference sequence). This CDR3 has 13 amino acids. V was cut by 2 bases and J by 2 bases, with 7 bases left in between. The CDR3 region is CASSIKGAYEQYF. DNA of the CDR3: TGTGCCAGTAGTATAAAGGGAGCCTACGAGCAGTACTTC.